This paragraph reports one TCR beta chain. Its specificity is unknown. Prepared libraries of TCR beta cDNA carried unique molecular identifiers. From the PCR reads, TCRdb called clonotypes with MiXCR, one entry per CDR3 protein. Here the sample spans 750,000 to 950,000 distinct CDR3 sequences, around 53% being singletons. CDR1 LGHDT and CDR2 YNNKEL come from the germline V gene (reference sequence). The CDR3 is made up of 15 amino acids. V was shortened by 0 bases and J by 1 base, with 10 bases between the two germline ends. The data stem from a study of post-analysis software for immune sequencing data. About the research overall: Relapsing-remitting, secondary progressive and progressive-relapsing forms of multiple sclerosis all featured among disease courses.

General study findings and limits: Compared with controls, patients had more of five TRBV segments, including TRBV5-6, TRBV5-1 and TRBV20-1.

This sequence joins TRBV3-1 and TRBJ2-7; D possibly corresponds to TRBD1 (6 bases). The receptor was derived from a girl aged 10 to 17 with multiple sclerosis. Sequenced input: blood. The CDR3 DNA sequence: TGTGCCAGCAGCCAAGATGGCACAGGGTCCTACGAGCAGTACTTC. Translated, it gives CASSQDGTGSYEQYF.